These 25 T cell receptor beta chains share one sample of origin, sequenced in a study of blood T cell repertoires in COVID-19. Some clones are missing from TCRdb's copy, which holds only in-frame ones; the method was immunoSEQ multiplex PCR. This sample yields more than 90,000 clones, of which approximately 89% are seen a single time; almost 4.5% belongs to the top ten. Material for sequencing was peripheral blood. The receptor set was obtained from a man aged 40-49 years with acute or convalescent COVID-19.

The V call is TRBV7-2, the J call TRBJ2-7, with D unclear. V dropped 1 base and J dropped 3 bases, with 13 bases sitting between them. The CDR3 has 15 amino acids. Germline V gene lookup returns CDR1 SGHTA and CDR2 FQGNSA. CDR3: CASSLGSGQHYEQYF. The CDR3 nucleotides are TGTGCCAGCAGCTTAGGATCTGGGCAGCACTACGAGCAGTACTTC.

V gene TRBV6-6 combines with J gene TRBJ2-1; no definite D call. The CDR3 is 16 amino acids. V gave up 0 bases and J gave up 0 bases, with 9 bases separating them. In germline, CDR1 is MNHNY, CDR2 SVGAGI (reference sequence). Here the CDR3 DNA reads TGTGCCAGCAGTTACTCGGTGACTTACTCCTACAATGAGCAGTTCTTC. Its protein is CASSYSVTYSYNEQFF.

CDR3 DNA sequence: TGTGCCAACGTCAGGGTCGACAATCAGCCCCAGCATTTT. This sequence encodes CANVRVDNQPQHF. The V and J genes are TRBV14 and TRBJ1-5; a weak D match, TRBD1 (5 bases). The germline V and J ends were trimmed by 10 bases and 3 bases, with 13 bases remaining between them. Looked up from germline, CDR1 is SGHDN and CDR2 is FVKESK. This CDR3 has 13 amino acids.

The V gene is TRBV6-5, the J gene TRBJ1-5; 10 nucleotides line up with TRBD1. The CDR3 consists of 14 residues. V dropped 4 bases and J dropped 4; count of bases not matched to a gene: 1. The germline CDR1 and CDR2 sequences are MNHEY and SVGAGI. CDR3 coding DNA: TGTGCCAGCAGTTTGGACAGGGGGAATCAGCCCCAGCATTTT. Its protein product is CASSLDRGNQPQHF.

J is TRBJ2-1 and V is TRBV9, with 10 positions matching TRBD2. Losses at the gene ends were 0 bases for V and 6 bases for J; bases not matched to a gene: 15. The CDR3 length is 19 residues. The germline V gene encodes CDR1 SGDLS and CDR2 YYNGEE. The CDR3 loop is CASSVDTPSIAGGVNEQFF. The CDR3, as DNA: TGTGCCAGCAGCGTAGATACCCCCTCAATAGCGGGAGGTGTCAATGAGCAGTTCTTC.

The rearrangement links TRBV2 to TRBJ1-2; D call uncertain. This CDR3 is built from 14 residues. V lost 4 bases and J lost 4, with 13 bases in between. CDR1 is SNHLY and CDR2 is FYNNEI in the germline V gene. The CDR3 DNA is TGTGCCAGCAGTGTCGGTTCCACCTTCTATGGCTACACCTTC. Residues: CASSVGSTFYGYTF.

The chain combines TRBV5-1 with TRBJ1-1, with 7 bases identical to TRBD1. CDR1 and CDR2 from the germline V gene are SGHRS and YFSETQ. The V segment lost 0 bases and the J segment 5 bases; nucleotides outside the gene matches: 4. CDR3 length: 14 residues. CDR3 DNA: TGCGCCAGCAGCTTGGCCGGCAGGGGGACTGAAGCTTTCTTT. This translates into CASSLAGRGTEAFF.

The rearrangement joins TRBV13 to TRBJ1-1, with TRBD1 as a possible D gene (5 bases). Germline CDR1 PRHDT, CDR2 FYEKMQ (reference sequence). CDR3 size: 13 residues. Trimming shortened V by 5 bases and J by 4 bases, and 11 bases separated the two germline ends. CDR3 DNA: TGTGCCAGCAGCGGGGGGTACTCCACTGAAGCTTTCTTT. The encoded protein is CASSGGYSTEAFF.

The chain employs TRBV5-5 and TRBJ2-1, with TRBD1 matching 10 bases. Germline V gene sequence: CDR1 SGHKS, CDR2 YYEKEE (reference sequence). V was pared by 4 bases and J by 8 bases, with 3 bases of the junction left unmatched. The CDR3 loop spans 13 amino acids. The DNA for the CDR3 is TGTGCCAGCAGCAGGGACAGGGGCGATGAGCAGTTCTTC. Its protein is CASSRDRGDEQFF.

There are a few counts of this clone. This rearrangement joins TRBV18 to TRBJ1-1, with 11 bases matching TRBD1. The CDR3 is made up of 17 amino acids. Germline trimming cut 1 base from V and 3 bases from J; bases unmatched to any gene: 7. CDR1 is KGHSH, CDR2 LQKENI, per germline. This CDR3 is CASSPRRTGGSYTEAFF. The CDR3 nucleotides are TGTGCCAGCTCACCACGAAGGACAGGGGGCTCGTACACTGAAGCTTTCTTT.

This chain joins TRBV12-5 and TRBJ1-5, with a tentative D call TRBD1 (6 bases). CDR1 LGHNT and CDR2 FRNRAP come from the germline V gene. This CDR3 contains 14 residues. The ends were cut back, 1 base at V and 6 bases at J, with 10 bases in the middle. In DNA form, the CDR3 reads TGTGCTAGTGGTTTGGGGACAGCCTTTCAGCCCCAGCATTTT. It codes for CASGLGTAFQPQHF.

The chain links TRBV4-1 to TRBJ1-4; D not certain. Between the trimmed V and J ends, which lost 1 base and 5 bases, there was a span of 14 bases. Germline V gene data show CDR1 as MGHRA and CDR2 as YSYEKL. The CDR3 spans 16 residues. The CDR3 loop is CASSQVSLTMNEKLFF. The CDR3 DNA sequence: TGCGCCAGCAGCCAAGTCTCTCTCACAATGAATGAAAAACTGTTTTTT.

The CDR3 reads CASSQEAGGFNEQFF. In nucleotides, the CDR3 is TGTGCCAGCAGCCAAGAGGCAGGGGGTTTCAATGAGCAGTTCTTC. The V gene is TRBV4-2, the J gene TRBJ2-1; 7 bases agree with TRBD1. Unmatched junction bases numbered 5, after V lost 0 bases and J lost 6 bases. This CDR3 contains 15 residues. Looked up from germline, CDR1 is LGHNA and CDR2 is YNFKEQ.

The rearrangement joins TRBV5-1 to TRBJ2-7, with D possibly TRBD2 on 5 matching bases. Looked up from germline, CDR1 is SGHRS and CDR2 is YFSETQ. The CDR3 length is 12 residues. Trimming removed 6 bases at V and 7 bases at J, with 14 bases between. The CDR3 region has the DNA TGCGCCAGCAAGAGGGAATACGGGGAGCAGTACTTC. Translated, it gives CASKREYGEQYF. The whole variable domain, remainder taken from reference TRBV5-1 and TRBJ2-7, is KAGVTQTPRYLIKTRGQQVTLSCSPISGHRSVSWYQQTPGQGLQFLFEYFSETQRNKGNFPGRFSGRQFSNSRSEMNVSTLELGDSALYLCASKREYGEQYFGPGTRLTVT.

The CDR3 DNA follows: TGCGCCAGCTTTACTCCCGGGGAGCTGTTTTTT. It translates to CASFTPGELFF. The V call is TRBV10-1, the J call TRBJ2-2; no clear D. V was pared by 8 bases and J by 6 bases, with 7 bases between. This CDR3 is 11 amino acids long. CDR1 is WNHNN, CDR2 SYGVQD, per germline (reference sequence).

The V gene is TRBV19, the J gene TRBJ2-1, with TRBD2 identical over 11 bases. Unmatched junction bases numbered 4, after V lost 4 bases and J lost 5 bases. Germline CDR1 is LNHDA and CDR2 is SQIVND (reference sequence). The CDR3 sequence is 15 residues long. CDR3 loop: CASSTGTSGNNEQFF. The CDR3 DNA is TGTGCCAGTAGTACCGGGACTAGCGGAAACAATGAGCAGTTCTTC.

The V call is TRBV19, the J call TRBJ1-2; no clear D gene. CDR3 length equals 12 residues. V lost 5 bases and J 10 bases, leaving 14 bases between the germline ends. Germline assignment: CDR1 LNHDA and CDR2 SQIVND (reference sequence). The CDR3: CASSPQTGFYTF. The CDR3, as DNA: TGTGCCAGTAGTCCCCAAACGGGATTCTACACCTTC. The complete variable domain, with remaining parts taken from reference TRBV19 and TRBJ1-2, reads DGGITQSPKYLFRKEGQNVTLSCEQNLNHDAMYWYRQDPGQGLRLIYYSQIVNDFQKGDIAEGYSVSREKKESFPLTVTSAQKNPTAFYLCASSPQTGFYTFGSGTRLTVV.

The genes are TRBV7-3 and TRBJ2-3, with no clear D. CDR3 size: 14 residues. V lost 4 bases to trimming and J lost 0 bases, with 8 bases between them. CDR1 and CDR2 (germline): SGHTA, FQGTGA. In DNA, the CDR3 is TGTGCCAGCAGCTCAGACTTTAGCACAGATACGCAGTATTTT. It yields the protein CASSSDFSTDTQYF.

The chain recombines TRBV10-3 with TRBJ1-4; 11 nucleotides match TRBD1. The CDR3 covers 14 residues. J was trimmed by 11 bases and V by 10 bases; bases with no gene match: 12. Germline-derived CDR1 and CDR2 are ENHRY and SYGVKD. CDR3 in DNA: TGTGCCACCCAACGGGACAGGGGGGTGGAGAAACTGTTTTTT. Protein sequence: CATQRDRGVEKLFF.

The V and J genes are TRBV5-5 and TRBJ2-3; D is perhaps TRBD2 (6 bases). The CDR3 extends over 13 amino acids. Germline CDR1 and CDR2: SGHKS and YYEKEE (reference sequence). Trimming shortened V by 1 base and J by 8 bases, and 11 bases separated the two germline ends. The CDR3 loop is CASSLLREVTQYF. DNA for the CDR3: TGTGCCAGCAGCTTGCTCAGGGAGGTTACGCAGTATTTT.

This sequence joins TRBV7-3 and TRBJ1-2, with no clear D. Trimming pared 2 bases from V and 1 base from J, leaving 8 bases between. The CDR3 is 14 amino acids. Germline-derived CDR1 and CDR2 are SGHTA and FQGTGA. CDR3 loop: CASSLSSNNYGYTF. CDR3 bases: TGTGCCAGCAGCTTATCGAGCAATAACTATGGCTACACCTTC.

The genes are TRBV6-1 and TRBJ1-1, with 8 bases that match TRBD1. From germline, CDR1 is MNHNS and CDR2 SASEGT. V was pared by 2 bases and J by 2 bases, with 4 bases of the junction left unmatched. CDR3 size: 15 residues. The CDR3 spells CASSEFDRGNTEAFF. The CDR3 coding sequence is TGTGCCAGCAGTGAATTCGACAGGGGTAACACTGAAGCTTTCTTT.

This clone has a handful of counts. This chain links TRBV30 with TRBJ1-2; 8 bases map to TRBD1. The CDR3 consists of 14 residues. V lost 3 bases, J lost 4 bases, and 7 bases stayed unmatched. Germline CDR1 reads GTSNPN; CDR2 reads SVGIG (reference sequence). The CDR3, as DNA: TGTGCCTGGAGGGCTCCGGGACAGGTCTATGGCTACACCTTC. It is translated as CAWRAPGQVYGYTF. The full variable domain, completed using reference TRBV30 and TRBJ1-2, is SQTIHQWPATLVQPVGSPLSLECTVEGTSNPNLYWYRQAAGRGLQLLFYSVGIGQISSEVPQNLSASRPQDRQFILSSKKLLLSDSGFYLCAWRAPGQVYGYTFGSGTRLTVV.

This sequence joins TRBV4-1 and TRBJ1-1; D is uncertain. Germline CDR1 is MGHRA and CDR2 is YSYEKL. The CDR3 has 15 amino acids. The V end was cut by 0 bases, the J end by 3 bases, with 11 bases between. The CDR3 reads CASSQERRKYTEAFF. The CDR3 bases are TGCGCCAGCAGCCAAGAGCGGCGGAAATACACTGAAGCTTTCTTT.

The J gene is TRBJ1-1, the V gene TRBV18, with D hard to call. The V end was cut by 3 bases, the J end by 1 base, with 24 bases between. Germline V CDR1 and CDR2: KGHSH, LQKENI. The CDR3 is 19 residues long. DNA of the CDR3: TGTGCCAGCTCACCTACCGCGGGGTACGGCGGAAATGCGAACACTGAAGCTTTCTTT. Its protein is CASSPTAGYGGNANTEAFF.